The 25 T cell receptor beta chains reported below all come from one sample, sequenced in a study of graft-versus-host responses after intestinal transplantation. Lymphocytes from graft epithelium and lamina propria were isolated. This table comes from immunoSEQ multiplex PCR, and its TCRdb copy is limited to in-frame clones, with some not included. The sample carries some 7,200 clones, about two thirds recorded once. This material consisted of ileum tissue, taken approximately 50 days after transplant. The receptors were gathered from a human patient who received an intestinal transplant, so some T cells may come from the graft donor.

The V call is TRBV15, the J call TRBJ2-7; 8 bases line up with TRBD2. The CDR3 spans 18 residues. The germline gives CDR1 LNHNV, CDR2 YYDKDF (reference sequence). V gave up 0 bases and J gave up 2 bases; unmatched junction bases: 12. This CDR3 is CATSRDKASSGPPYEQYF. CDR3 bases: TGTGCCACCAGCAGAGATAAGGCGTCTAGCGGGCCTCCCTACGAGCAGTACTTC.

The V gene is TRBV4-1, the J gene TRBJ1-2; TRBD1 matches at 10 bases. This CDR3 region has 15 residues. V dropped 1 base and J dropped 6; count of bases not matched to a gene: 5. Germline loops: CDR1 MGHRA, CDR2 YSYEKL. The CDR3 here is CASSQVPGTGDGYTF. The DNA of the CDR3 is TGCGCCAGCAGCCAAGTTCCCGGGACAGGGGATGGCTACACCTTC.

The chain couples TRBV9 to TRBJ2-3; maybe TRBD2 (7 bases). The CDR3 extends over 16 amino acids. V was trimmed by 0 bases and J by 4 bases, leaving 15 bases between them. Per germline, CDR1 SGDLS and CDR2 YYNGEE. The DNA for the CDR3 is TGTGCCAGCAGCGTAGCCTCGGGGGGCACGGCAGATACGCAGTATTTT. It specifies CASSVASGGTADTQYF.

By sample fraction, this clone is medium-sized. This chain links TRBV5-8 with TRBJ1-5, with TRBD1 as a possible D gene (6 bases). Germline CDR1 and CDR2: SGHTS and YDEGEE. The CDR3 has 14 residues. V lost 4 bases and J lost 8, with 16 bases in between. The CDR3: CASSQLQGSEPQHF. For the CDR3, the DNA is TGTGCCAGCAGCCAATTACAGGGTTCGGAGCCCCAGCATTTT. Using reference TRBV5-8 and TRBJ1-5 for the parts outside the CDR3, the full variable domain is EAGVTQSPTHLIKTRGQQATLRCSPISGHTSVYWYQQALGLGLQFLLWYDEGEERNRGNFPPRFSGRQFPNYSSELNVNALELEDSALYLCASSQLQGSEPQHFGDGTRLSIL.

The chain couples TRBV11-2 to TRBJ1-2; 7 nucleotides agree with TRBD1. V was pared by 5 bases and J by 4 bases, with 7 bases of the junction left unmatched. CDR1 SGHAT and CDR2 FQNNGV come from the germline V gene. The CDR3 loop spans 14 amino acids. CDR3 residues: CASSPTGQFYGYTF. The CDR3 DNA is TGTGCCAGCAGCCCCACGGGACAGTTCTATGGCTACACCTTC.

The CDR3 reads CASSLARVTGNTEAFF. The CDR3, as DNA: TGTGCCAGCAGCTTAGCGCGTGTGACAGGGAACACTGAAGCTTTCTTT. The rearrangement links TRBV7-6 to TRBJ1-1; tentatively, D is TRBD1 (6 bases). Looked up from germline, CDR1 is SGHVS and CDR2 is FNYEAQ. The CDR3 sequence is 16 residues long. The ends were cut back, 0 bases at V and 1 base at J, with 12 bases in the middle.

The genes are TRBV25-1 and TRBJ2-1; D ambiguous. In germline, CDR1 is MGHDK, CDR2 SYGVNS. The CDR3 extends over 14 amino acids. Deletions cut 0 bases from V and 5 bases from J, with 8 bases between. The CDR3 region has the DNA TGTGCCAGCAGTGAATATATTCGAGACAATGAGCAGTTCTTC. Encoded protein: CASSEYIRDNEQFF.

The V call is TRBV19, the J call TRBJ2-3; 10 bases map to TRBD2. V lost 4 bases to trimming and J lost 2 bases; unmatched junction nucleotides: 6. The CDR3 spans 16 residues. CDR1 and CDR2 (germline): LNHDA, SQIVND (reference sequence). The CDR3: CASSKNLAGATDTQYF. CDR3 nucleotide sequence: TGTGCCAGTAGTAAGAATCTAGCGGGGGCCACAGATACGCAGTATTTT.

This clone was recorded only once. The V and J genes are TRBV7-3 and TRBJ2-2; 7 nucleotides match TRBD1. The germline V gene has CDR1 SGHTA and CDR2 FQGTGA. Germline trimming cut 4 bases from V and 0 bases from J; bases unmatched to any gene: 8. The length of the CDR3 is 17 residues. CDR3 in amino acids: CASSSPPGQTNTGELFF. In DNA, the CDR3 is TGTGCCAGCAGCTCGCCTCCGGGACAGACGAACACCGGGGAGCTGTTTTTT. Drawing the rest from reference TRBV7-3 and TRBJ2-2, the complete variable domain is GAGVSQTPSNKVTEKGKYVELRCDPISGHTALYWYRQSLGQGPEFLIYFQGTGAADDSGLPNDRFFAVRPEGSVSTLKIQRTERGDSAVYLCASSSPPGQTNTGELFFGEGSRLTVL.

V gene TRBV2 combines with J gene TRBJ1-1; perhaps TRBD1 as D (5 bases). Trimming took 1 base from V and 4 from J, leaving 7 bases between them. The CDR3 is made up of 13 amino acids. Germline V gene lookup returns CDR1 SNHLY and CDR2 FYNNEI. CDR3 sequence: CASSEETVTEAFF. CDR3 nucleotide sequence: TGTGCCAGCAGTGAAGAGACAGTCACTGAAGCTTTCTTT. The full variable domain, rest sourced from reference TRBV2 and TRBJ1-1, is EPEVTQTPSHQVTQMGQEVILRCVPISNHLYFYWYRQILGQKVEFLVSFYNNEISEKSEIFDDQFSVERPDGSNFTLKIRSTKLEDSAMYFCASSEETVTEAFFGQGTRLTVV.

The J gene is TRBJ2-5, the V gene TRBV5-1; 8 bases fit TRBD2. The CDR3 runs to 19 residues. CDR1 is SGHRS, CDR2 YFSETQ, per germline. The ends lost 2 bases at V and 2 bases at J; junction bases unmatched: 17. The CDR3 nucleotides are TGCGCCAGCAGCTTCTTGGTGGTATCTGGCGGGGGGCCTCAAGAGACCCAGTACTTC. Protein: CASSFLVVSGGGPQETQYF.

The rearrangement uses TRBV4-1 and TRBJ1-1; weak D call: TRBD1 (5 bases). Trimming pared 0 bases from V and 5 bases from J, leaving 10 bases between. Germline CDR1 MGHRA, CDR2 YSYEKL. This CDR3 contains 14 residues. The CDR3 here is CASSQDEGRTEAFF. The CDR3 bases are TGCGCCAGCAGCCAAGATGAGGGGAGGACTGAAGCTTTCTTT.

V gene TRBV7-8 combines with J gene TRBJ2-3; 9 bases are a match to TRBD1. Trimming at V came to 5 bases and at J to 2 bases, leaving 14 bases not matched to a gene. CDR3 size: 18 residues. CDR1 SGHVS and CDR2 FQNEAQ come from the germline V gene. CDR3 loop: CASSPEKGQGGITDTQYF. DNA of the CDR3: TGTGCCAGCAGCCCGGAAAAGGGACAGGGTGGAATCACAGATACGCAGTATTTT.

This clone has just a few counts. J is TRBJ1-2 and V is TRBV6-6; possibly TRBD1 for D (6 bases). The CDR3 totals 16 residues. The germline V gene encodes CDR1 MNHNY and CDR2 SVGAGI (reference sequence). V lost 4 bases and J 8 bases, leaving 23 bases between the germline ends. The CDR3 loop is CASSFPTGSTPEGYTF. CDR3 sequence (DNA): TGTGCCAGCAGTTTTCCAACAGGGTCCACTCCGGAGGGCTACACCTTC.

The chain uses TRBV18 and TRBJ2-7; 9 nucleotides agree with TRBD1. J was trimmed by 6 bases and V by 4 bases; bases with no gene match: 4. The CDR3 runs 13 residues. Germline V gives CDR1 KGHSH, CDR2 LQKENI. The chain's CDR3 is CASSRQGEGEQYV. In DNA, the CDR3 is TGTGCCAGCTCACGACAGGGGGAGGGCGAGCAGTACGTC.

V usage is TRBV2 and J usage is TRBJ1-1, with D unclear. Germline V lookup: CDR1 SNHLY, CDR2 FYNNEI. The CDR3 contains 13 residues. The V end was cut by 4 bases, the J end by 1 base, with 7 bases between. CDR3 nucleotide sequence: TGTGCCAGCAGTGGGGCTGAGAACACTGAAGCTTTCTTT. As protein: CASSGAENTEAFF.

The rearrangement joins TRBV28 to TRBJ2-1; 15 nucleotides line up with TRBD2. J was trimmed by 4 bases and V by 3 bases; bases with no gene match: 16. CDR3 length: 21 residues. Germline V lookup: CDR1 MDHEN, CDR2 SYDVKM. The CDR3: CASSFLQPGTSGGSYYNEQFF. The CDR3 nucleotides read TGTGCCAGCAGTTTCCTTCAGCCCGGGACTAGCGGGGGGTCTTATTACAATGAGCAGTTCTTC.

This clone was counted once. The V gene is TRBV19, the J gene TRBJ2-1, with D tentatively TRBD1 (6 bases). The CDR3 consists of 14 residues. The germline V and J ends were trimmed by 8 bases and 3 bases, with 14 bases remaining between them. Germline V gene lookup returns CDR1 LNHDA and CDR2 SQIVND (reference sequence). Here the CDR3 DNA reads TGTGCCAGTCACAGGGCTGGGGTCTACAATGAGCAGTTCTTC. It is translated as CASHRAGVYNEQFF.

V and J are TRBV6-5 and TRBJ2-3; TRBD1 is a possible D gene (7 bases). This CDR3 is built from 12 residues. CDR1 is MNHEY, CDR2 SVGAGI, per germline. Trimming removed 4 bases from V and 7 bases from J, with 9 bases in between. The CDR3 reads CASSSGGNTQYF. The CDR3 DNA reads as TGTGCCAGCAGTTCAGGGGGGAATACGCAGTATTTT.

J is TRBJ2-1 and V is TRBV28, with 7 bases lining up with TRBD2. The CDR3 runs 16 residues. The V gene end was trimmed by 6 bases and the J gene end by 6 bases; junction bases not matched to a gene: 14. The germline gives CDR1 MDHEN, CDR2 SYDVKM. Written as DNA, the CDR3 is TGTGCCAGCAGCTCCCGACTAGCCGACCGCCCCAATGAGCAGTTCTTC. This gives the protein CASSSRLADRPNEQFF.

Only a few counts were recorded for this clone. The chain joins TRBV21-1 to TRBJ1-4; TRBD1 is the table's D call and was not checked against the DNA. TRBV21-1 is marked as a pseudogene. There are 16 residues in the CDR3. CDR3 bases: TGTGCCAGCAGCGACGATGGGGGCCCAACTAATGAAAAACTGTTTTTT. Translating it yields CASSDDGGPTNEKLFF.

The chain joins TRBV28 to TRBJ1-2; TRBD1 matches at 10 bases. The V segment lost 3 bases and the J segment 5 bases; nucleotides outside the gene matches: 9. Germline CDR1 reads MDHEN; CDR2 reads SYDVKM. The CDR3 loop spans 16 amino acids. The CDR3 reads CASSFHSTGGAYGYTF. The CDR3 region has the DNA TGTGCCAGCAGTTTCCACTCGACAGGGGGCGCGTATGGCTACACCTTC.

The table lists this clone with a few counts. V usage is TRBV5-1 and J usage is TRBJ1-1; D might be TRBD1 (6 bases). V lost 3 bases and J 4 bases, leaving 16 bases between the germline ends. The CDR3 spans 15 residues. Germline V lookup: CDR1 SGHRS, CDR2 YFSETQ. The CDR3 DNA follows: TGCGCCAGCAGCTCCACACCAGGGGTGGGCACTGAAGCTTTCTTT. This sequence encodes CASSSTPGVGTEAFF.

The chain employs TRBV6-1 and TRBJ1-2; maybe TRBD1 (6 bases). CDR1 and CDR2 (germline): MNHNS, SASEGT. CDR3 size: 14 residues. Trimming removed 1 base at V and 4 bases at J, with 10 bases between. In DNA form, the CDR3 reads TGTGCCAGCAGTGAAGGTGTAGGGGGCTATGGCTACACCTTC. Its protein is CASSEGVGGYGYTF.

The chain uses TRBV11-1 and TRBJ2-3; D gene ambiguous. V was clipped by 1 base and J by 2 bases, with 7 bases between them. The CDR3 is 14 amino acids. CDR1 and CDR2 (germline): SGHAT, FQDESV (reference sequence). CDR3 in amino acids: CASSLVQFTDTQYF. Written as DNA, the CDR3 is TGTGCCAGCAGCTTAGTTCAGTTCACAGATACGCAGTATTTT.